This record concerns one T cell receptor beta chain sequence. Other nucleotide sequences in the sample specify the same CDR3. Described treatment: some 20 received Ad26.COV2.S at low or high dose, single or two shots; about five received placebo; per-sample allocation not given. The study sampled participants on day 63 after the first vaccine or placebo injection. Produced via immunoSEQ multiplex PCR; TCRdb's table is partial and in-frame only. Here the sample spans over 400,000 clones, roughly 89% being singletons. These data belong to a study of Ad26.COV2.S vaccination and SARS-CoV-2 variants. V was clipped by 8 bases and J by 4 bases; unmatched bases: 7. The CDR3 runs to 13 residues. Looked up from germline, CDR1 is SNHLY and CDR2 is FYNNEI.

The chain is built from TRBV2 and TRBJ1-1, with 7 nucleotides matching TRBD1. This clonotype was sampled from a person aged 18-60 years who received the Ad26.COV2.S COVID-19 vaccine or a placebo. Sequencing was performed on peripheral blood, taken in a trial of Ad26.COV2.S vaccine versus placebo. The CDR3 nucleotides read TGTGCCAGCTCTGTATACAGGGGCACTGAAGCTTTCTTT. Its translation is CASSVYRGTEAFF.